A single sample gave rise to the 8 T cell receptor beta chains below, sequenced in a study of CD8 T cell repertoires and HIV-1 epitope variants. Some clones are missing from TCRdb's copy, which holds only in-frame ones; the method was immunoSEQ multiplex PCR. The table has 4,700 or so clones, roughly two thirds seen once. The antigens for these receptors are not known. Sequenced sample: cultured CD8+ T cells derived from PBMCs. These receptors came from a male donor with HIV.

The gene calls are TRBV5-1 and TRBJ2-7, with D unclear. Trimming took 1 base from V and 2 from J, leaving 10 bases between them. The CDR3 has 14 amino acids. CDR1 is SGHRS, CDR2 YFSETQ, per germline. This CDR3 reads CASSLTSEAYEQYF. DNA for the CDR3: TGCGCCAGCAGCTTGACCAGCGAGGCCTACGAGCAGTACTTC.

The chain links TRBV19 to TRBJ2-5; 10 bases match TRBD1. The CDR3 is 14 residues long. Germline CDR1 is LNHDA and CDR2 is SQIVND (reference sequence). V was clipped by 6 bases and J by 5 bases; unmatched bases: 6. The CDR3 loop reads CASSGTGATETQYF. CDR3 DNA: TGTGCCAGTAGCGGGACAGGGGCGACGGAGACCCAGTACTTC.

This chain joins TRBV6-1 and TRBJ2-7; 14 bases are shared with TRBD2. Germline V CDR1 and CDR2: MNHNS, SASEGT. The V segment lost 1 base and the J segment 2 bases; nucleotides outside the gene matches: 4. The CDR3 sequence is 17 residues long. The chain's CDR3 is CASSEGPGLAGAYEQYF. Here the CDR3 DNA reads TGTGCCAGCAGTGAAGGCCCGGGACTAGCGGGGGCCTACGAGCAGTACTTC.

This clone was detected a few times. The chain carries TRBV5-4 and TRBJ2-1; TRBD1 might be the D (6 bases). The CDR3 contains 14 residues. The ends were cut back, 0 bases at V and 4 bases at J, with 8 bases in the middle. The germline V gene encodes CDR1 SGHNT and CDR2 YYREEE (reference sequence). In DNA, the CDR3 is TGTGCCAGCAGCTTGGGAGACAGGTACAATGAGCAGTTCTTC. Amino acids: CASSLGDRYNEQFF.

In this sample, this clone turned up a few times. This chain connects TRBV2 to TRBJ1-2; no firm D call. With 6 bases removed from V and 6 bases from J, the gap between germline ends came to 11 bases. CDR1 and CDR2 from the germline V gene are SNHLY and FYNNEI. The CDR3 has 12 residues. This CDR3 is CASRVGSDGYTF. CDR3 in DNA: TGTGCCAGCAGAGTGGGGAGCGATGGCTACACCTTC.

This chain uses TRBV20-1 with TRBJ1-1; D might be TRBD1 (5 bases). The germline V gene has CDR1 DFQATT and CDR2 SNEGSKA (reference sequence). Deletions cut 1 base from V and 10 bases from J, with 10 bases between. This CDR3 is built from 11 residues. CDR3 in DNA: TGCAGTGCTAGAGCAGGGTATGGAGCTTTCTTT. It translates to CSARAGYGAFF.

The V call is TRBV7-9, the J call TRBJ2-5, with D possibly TRBD1 on 5 matching bases. The last part of the DNA fits TRBJ2-7 better; the J call may be wrong. The V gene's germline CDR1 is SEHNR and CDR2 FQNEAQ (reference sequence). CDR3 length: 14 amino acids. The CDR3 reads CASSFPGAVYEQYF. In nucleotides, the CDR3 is TGTGCCAGCAGCTTTCCTGGGGCAGTCTACGAGCAGTACTTC.

This clone was found a few times. The CDR3 is CASSARDNGYEQYF. The DNA of the CDR3 is TGTGCCAGCAGTGCTCGGGACAACGGCTACGAGCAGTACTTC. The gene calls are TRBV6-1 and TRBJ2-7, with TRBD1 as a possible D gene (6 bases). CDR1 is MNHNS and CDR2 is SASEGT in the germline V gene. This CDR3 is 14 amino acids long. Trimming cost V 4 bases and J 3 bases, with 13 bases left between them.